The 18 T cell receptor beta chains below come from one sample, sequenced in a study of blood T cells in healthy people across ages. Combining a sample-barcoded 5' primer with a J-beta primer mix, a second PCR ran for about 7 to 12 cycles. TCRdb passed the 5' RACE reads through MiXCR, listing each CDR3 protein once. Of 1.2 million to 1.5 million distinct CDR3 sequences in the sample, approximately 59% were seen once. Specimen: blood. Receptors originate from a man younger than 35 in good health.

The gene calls are TRBV29-1 and TRBJ2-3, with 10 bases lining up with TRBD2. CDR1 SQVTM and CDR2 ANQGSEA come from the germline V gene. Germline trimming cut 3 bases from V and 1 base from J; bases unmatched to any gene: 4. The CDR3 has 15 residues. In DNA, the CDR3 is TGCAGCGTTGACAGACTAGCGGGTCGCACAGATACGCAGTATTTT. Amino acid sequence: CSVDRLAGRTDTQYF.

J is TRBJ2-7 and V is TRBV13, with D perhaps assigned TRBD1 or TRBD2 (6 bases each). The CDR3 consists of 15 residues. The ends were cut back, 4 bases at V and 3 bases at J, with 16 bases in the middle. The germline CDR1 and CDR2 sequences are PRHDT and FYEKMQ (reference sequence). Here the CDR3 DNA reads TGTGCCAGCAGCTCGAACGGGGGACACGGCTACGAGCAGTACTTC. The encoded protein is CASSSNGGHGYEQYF. The variable domain in full, completed from reference TRBV13 and TRBJ2-7, reads AAGVIQSPRHLIKEKRETATLKCYPIPRHDTVYWYQQGPGQDPQFLISFYEKMQSDKGSIPDRFSAQQFSDYHSELNMSSLELGDSALYFCASSSNGGHGYEQYFGPGTRLTVT.

The chain couples TRBV7-9 to TRBJ2-1, with TRBD2 matching 9 bases. This CDR3 has 17 amino acids. CDR1 and CDR2 (germline): SEHNR, FQNEAQ (reference sequence). V lost 1 base to trimming and J lost 4 bases; unmatched junction nucleotides: 8. The CDR3 sequence is CASSLDAGGPAYNEQFF. CDR3 bases: TGTGCCAGCAGCTTAGATGCGGGAGGGCCAGCATACAATGAGCAGTTCTTC.

CDR3 residues: CASSRQPHEQFF. The CDR3 DNA is TGTGCCAGCAGCCGCCAGCCTCATGAGCAGTTCTTC. The chain recombines TRBV7-8 with TRBJ2-1; D remains ambiguous. V was pared by 5 bases and J by 8 bases, with 10 bases between. CDR3 length: 12 residues. The germline CDR1 and CDR2 sequences are SGHVS and FQNEAQ.

This clonotype was seen more than once but under ten times. The chain joins TRBV4-2 to TRBJ2-5, with a tentative D call TRBD2 (5 bases). The germline V and J ends were trimmed by 4 bases and 5 bases, with 17 bases remaining between them. The length of the CDR3 is 15 residues. Per the germline V gene, CDR1 is LGHNA and CDR2 is YNFKEQ. The CDR3 DNA reads as TGTGCCAGCAGCCCCCTTCCGGGGAACGGGGAGACCCAGTACTTC. Its translation: CASSPLPGNGETQYF.

This chain links TRBV7-8 with TRBJ2-7, with 9 bases matching TRBD2. Trimming removed 1 base from V and 7 bases from J; junction bases left unmatched: 17. CDR1 and CDR2 from the germline V gene are SGHVS and FQNEAQ. The CDR3 is made up of 18 amino acids. The CDR3 nucleotides are TGTGCCAGCAGCTTAGTTTTTGCCTCGACTAGCGGCCTGGGTGAGCAGTACTTC. Its protein product is CASSLVFASTSGLGEQYF.

This clonotype was counted a few times. The rearrangement links TRBV6-2 or TRBV6-3 to TRBJ2-1, with 10 bases that match TRBD2. Germline-derived CDR1 and CDR2 are MNHEY and SVGEGT. V dropped 6 bases and J dropped 9; count of bases not matched to a gene: 14. The CDR3 loop spans 16 amino acids. The CDR3 DNA is TGTGCCAGCAGCAAAACCGGGACTAGCGTCGTAGGTGAGCAGTTCTTC. Translated, it gives CASSKTGTSVVGEQFF.

This chain joins TRBV27 and TRBJ2-5; the D gene is possibly TRBD1 (6 bases). Judging by the DNA end, TRBJ2-7 fits better; the J call may be wrong. This CDR3 is 16 amino acids long. The V gene's germline CDR1 is MNHEY and CDR2 SMNVEV (reference sequence). CDR3 bases: TGTGCCAGCAGTTCTATTCTGACAGGAAATTCTTACGAGCAGTACTTC. As protein: CASSSILTGNSYEQYF.

This sequence joins TRBV5-6 and TRBJ2-7; D may be TRBD1 or TRBD2 (5 bases each). This CDR3 has 16 residues. Per the germline V gene, CDR1 is SGHDT and CDR2 is YYEEEE. Trimming stripped 1 base from V and 4 bases from J, with 18 bases between. The CDR3 loop is CASSLIEGTQDYEQYF. CDR3 nucleotides: TGTGCCAGCAGCTTGATTGAGGGGACCCAAGATTACGAGCAGTACTTC.

The CDR3 is CSCPGGSYGYTF. The CDR3 nucleotides are TGCAGTTGTCCGGGGGGAAGCTATGGCTACACCTTC. The V call is TRBV29-1, the J call TRBJ1-2, with a possible D match to TRBD1 (5 bases). Germline assignment: CDR1 SQVTM and CDR2 ANQGSEA. The CDR3 sequence is 12 residues long.

The V gene is TRBV20-1, the J gene TRBJ2-3; 7 bases match TRBD2. The CDR3 runs 15 residues. Germline-derived CDR1 and CDR2 are DFQATT and SNEGSKA (reference sequence). V shed 6 bases and J 0 bases; nucleotides not matched to a gene: 9. CDR3 sequence reads: CSATLGGLSTDTQYF. Written as DNA, the CDR3 is TGCAGTGCCACCCTCGGGGGGTTAAGCACAGATACGCAGTATTTT.

As to this clonotype: One end of the junction fails to match germline, which may point to a read error. The chain is built from TRBV7-2 and TRBJ2-1, with D hard to call. The germline V gene encodes CDR1 SGHTA and CDR2 FQGNSA. The CDR3 extends over 13 amino acids. The CDR3 spells CASSVAGQAEQFF. In DNA form, the CDR3 reads TGTGCCAGCAGCGTAGCCGGCCAGGCGGAGCAGTTCTTC.

This clonotype has more than one count but fewer than ten. The rearrangement joins TRBV29-1 to TRBJ1-4; 7 nucleotides match TRBD1. Germline V CDR1 and CDR2: SQVTM, ANQGSEA. CDR3 length: 19 residues. The junction had 20 bases not matched to a gene; V was cut back by 7 bases and J by 0 bases. In nucleotides, the CDR3 is TGCAGCGCTTTGATTCTGGTACGAGACAGGGAATCAACTAATGAAAAACTGTTTTTT. Amino acid sequence: CSALILVRDRESTNEKLFF. Supplemented by reference TRBV29-1 and TRBJ1-4, the full variable domain reads SAVISQKPSRDICQRGTSLTIQCQVDSQVTMMFWYRQQPGQSLTLIATANQGSEATYESGFVIDKFPISRPNLTFSTLTVSNMSPEDSSIYLCSALILVRDRESTNEKLFFGSGTQLSVL.

This clonotype was seen a single time. The chain has TRBV12-3 or TRBV12-4 and TRBJ1-1; 7 positions match TRBD1. After removal of 6 bases from V and 10 bases from J, the junction contained 8 bases not matched to a gene. This CDR3 comprises 12 residues. The CDR3 is CASSQGERVAFF. Here the CDR3 DNA reads TGTGCCAGCAGCCAGGGGGAGAGGGTAGCTTTCTTT.

This chain joins TRBV7-2 and TRBJ1-1; D not certain. V lost 0 bases, J lost 0 bases, and 11 bases lay in between. CDR1 SGHTA and CDR2 FQGNSA come from the germline V gene. CDR3 length equals 16 residues. The CDR3 DNA sequence: TGTGCCAGCAGCTTAGCGAAAGGAGTAATGAACACTGAAGCTTTCTTT. This sequence encodes CASSLAKGVMNTEAFF.

The chain combines TRBV29-1 with TRBJ2-7; D possibly corresponds to TRBD2 (5 bases). V dropped 3 bases and J dropped 4 bases, with 19 bases sitting between them. CDR3 length: 15 residues. CDR1 SQVTM and CDR2 ANQGSEA come from the germline V gene. CDR3 bases: TGCAGCGTTGAGTTCCCGGGGTCACCCGATTACGAGCAGTACTTC. This sequence encodes CSVEFPGSPDYEQYF.

This clonotype was seen a few times. This rearrangement joins TRBV15 to TRBJ1-4; D remains ambiguous. This CDR3 is built from 16 residues. The ends were cut back, 2 bases at V and 1 base at J, with 11 bases in the middle. Germline CDR1 is LNHNV and CDR2 is YYDKDF (reference sequence). CDR3 nucleotides: TGTGCCACCAGCAGATCCCCGCCCAGAACTAATGAAAAACTGTTTTTT. Translating gives CATSRSPPRTNEKLFF.

The gene calls are TRBV4-3 and TRBJ1-2; TRBD1 matches at 7 bases. The germline gives CDR1 LGHNA, CDR2 YSLEER. This CDR3 region has 15 residues. Unmatched junction bases numbered 5, after V lost 0 bases and J lost 4 bases. As DNA, the CDR3 is TGCGCCAGCAGCCAAGATGCCACAGGGGTCTATGGCTACACCTTC. The encoded protein is CASSQDATGVYGYTF.